The next 16 T cell receptor beta chains were all read from a single sample in a study of T-cell memory formation after mild COVID-19 (dated by TCRdb to the early 2020s). Libraries were made using 5' RACE. Sequenced using an Illumina NovaSeq 6000. TCRdb trimmed the raw reads at Q25, called clones with MiXCR and kept productive beta chains. Identical CDR3 proteins give one entry, which carries the most common genes and DNA. The sample table contains approximately 190,000 distinct CDR3 sequences; only one count was recorded for approximately 16% of them. The ten largest make up roughly 2.3% of the sample. Sample: PBMCs or a T cell subset sorted from them (not recorded which). Every receptor here comes from an adult woman who had mild COVID-19 (a few samples of this study predate the infection). The sample titles of this study are shuffled in the database, so cell type and time point are left out; the donor was told from shared clones.

This clonotype was counted once. The J gene is TRBJ1-1, the V gene TRBV6-1, with a possible D match to TRBD1 (5 bases). Germline-derived CDR1 and CDR2 are MNHNS and SASEGT. Trimming removed 2 bases at V and 6 bases at J, with 7 bases between. The CDR3 totals 12 residues. The CDR3 loop is CASSEFRAEAFF. The CDR3 nucleotides read TGTGCCAGCAGTGAATTCAGGGCTGAAGCTTTCTTT.

The chain carries TRBV7-8 and TRBJ1-4; D unclear. The germline CDR1 and CDR2 sequences are SGHVS and FQNEAQ. With 4 bases removed from V and 7 bases from J, the gap between germline ends came to 7 bases. The CDR3 length is 12 residues. The CDR3 spells CASSSPPEKLFF. The DNA of the CDR3 is TGTGCCAGCAGCTCCCCACCTGAAAAACTGTTTTTT.

This clonotype has at least ten counts. The V and J genes are TRBV20-1 and TRBJ1-2; D is perhaps TRBD1 (6 bases). The CDR3 runs 14 residues. V lost 1 base and J lost 4, with 13 bases in between. Germline V gene sequence: CDR1 DFQATT, CDR2 SNEGSKA (reference sequence). The CDR3: CSARGGLRLYGYTF. The CDR3 DNA follows: TGCAGTGCTAGAGGGGGGCTGAGGCTCTATGGCTACACCTTC.

This chain links TRBV29-1 with TRBJ2-5, with 9 bases lining up with TRBD2. Germline V lookup: CDR1 SQVTM, CDR2 ANQGSEA. V was pared by 8 bases and J by 5 bases, with 9 bases of the junction left unmatched. This CDR3 is built from 13 residues. The chain's CDR3 is CSFSGGSGETQYF. The CDR3 region has the DNA TGCAGCTTTAGCGGGGGTAGCGGGGAGACCCAGTACTTC.

The chain recombines TRBV5-1 with TRBJ2-7; no firm D call. The CDR3 runs to 16 residues. Germline CDR1 SGHRS, CDR2 YFSETQ. Trimming stripped 0 bases from V and 0 bases from J, with 13 bases between. The CDR3 is CASSLDPASSSYEQYF. The CDR3 bases are TGCGCCAGCAGCTTGGACCCGGCGTCAAGCTCCTACGAGCAGTACTTC.

The rearrangement joins TRBV20-1 to TRBJ2-2; 10 bases fit TRBD2. Germline CDR1 and CDR2: DFQATT and SNEGSKA (reference sequence). The trim removed 0 bases at V and 2 bases at J, leaving 6 bases unmatched. This CDR3 spans 17 amino acids. CDR3 DNA sequence: TGCAGTGCTAGAGAACGAGCGGGGGGGTCTAACACCGGGGAGCTGTTTTTT. Protein sequence: CSARERAGGSNTGELFF.

The rearrangement uses TRBV10-3 and TRBJ1-5; D is possibly TRBD1 (6 bases). Germline assignment: CDR1 ENHRY and CDR2 SYGVKD. This CDR3 region has 13 residues. Trimming stripped 6 bases from V and 5 bases from J, with 11 bases between. CDR3 sequence (DNA): TGTGCCATCAGGGCGGACAGTTATCAGCCCCAGCATTTT. Amino acid sequence: CAIRADSYQPQHF.

This chain connects TRBV24-1 to TRBJ2-5, with a tentative D call TRBD2 (6 bases). CDR3 size: 13 residues. V lost 11 bases and J lost 1, with 13 bases in between. The germline gives CDR1 KGHDR, CDR2 SFDVKD. The CDR3 loop is CASRMGGQETQYF. In DNA form, the CDR3 reads TGTGCCAGTCGGATGGGGGGCCAAGAGACCCAGTACTTC.

The CDR3 DNA is TGCAGTGCTAGGGTAGTCGGGACAGGCGGAGGCTACACCTTC. Its translation: CSARVVGTGGGYTF. The gene calls are TRBV20-1 and TRBJ1-2; 8 bases are shared with TRBD1. CDR1 and CDR2 (germline): DFQATT, SNEGSKA (reference sequence). V dropped 3 bases and J dropped 8; count of bases not matched to a gene: 11. The CDR3 runs to 14 residues.

This clonotype turned up a few times. The chain carries TRBV4-1 and TRBJ2-1, with a possible D match to TRBD1 (6 bases). Trimming shortened V by 1 base and J by 1 base, and 17 bases separated the two germline ends. Germline values: CDR1 MGHRA, CDR2 YSYEKL. The CDR3 sequence is 18 residues long. CDR3 region: CASSQVGPRDTSYNEQFF. The CDR3 DNA reads TGCGCCAGCAGCCAAGTAGGGCCCCGGGACACGTCCTACAATGAGCAGTTCTTC.

CDR3 loop: CASSLDDRVYGYTF. The DNA for the CDR3 is TGTGCCAGCAGTTTAGACGACAGGGTCTATGGCTACACCTTC. The rearrangement uses TRBV6-5 and TRBJ1-2, with 7 nucleotides matching TRBD1. Germline CDR1 is MNHEY and CDR2 is SVGAGI. V dropped 4 bases and J dropped 4; count of bases not matched to a gene: 6. CDR3 length: 14 residues.

This clonotype occurred a few times. The rearrangement uses TRBV12-3 or TRBV12-4 and TRBJ1-3; TRBD1 is a possible D gene (6 bases). V was pared by 3 bases and J by 0 bases, with 9 bases between. The CDR3 length is 15 residues. The CDR3 region is CASSLSTGSGNTIYF. The DNA of the CDR3 is TGTGCCAGCAGTTTGTCGACAGGCTCTGGAAACACCATATATTTT.

The V gene is TRBV5-1, the J gene TRBJ2-2, with D perhaps being TRBD1 or TRBD2 (6 bases each). The CDR3 covers 15 residues. V lost 1 base, J lost 4 bases, and 11 bases lay in between. The V gene's germline CDR1 is SGHRS and CDR2 YFSETQ. CDR3 nucleotides: TGCGCCAGCAGCTTGTCAGGGGAGGTCACCGGGGAGCTGTTTTTT. Amino acid sequence: CASSLSGEVTGELFF.

This clonotype was observed a handful of times. The gene calls are TRBV25-1 and TRBJ2-2; TRBD1 matches 7 bases. The CDR3 is 15 amino acids. The J segment lost 0 bases and the V segment lost 3 bases, leaving 1 base of the junction unmatched. Germline CDR1 MGHDK, CDR2 SYGVNS. Here the CDR3 reads CASSEGTANTGELFF. The CDR3, as DNA: TGTGCCAGCAGTGAGGGGACAGCGAACACCGGGGAGCTGTTTTTT.

In nucleotides, the CDR3 is TGTGCCAGCAGTTACTCGACCAGGGCCGGAAACACCATATATTTT. Residues: CASSYSTRAGNTIYF. The chain links TRBV6-5 to TRBJ1-3, with D possibly TRBD1 on 5 matching bases. Looked up from germline, CDR1 is MNHEY and CDR2 is SVGAGI. V lost 0 bases to trimming and J lost 4 bases, with 10 bases between them. CDR3 length: 15 amino acids.

This clonotype has more than one count but fewer than ten. The CDR3 DNA reads TGTGCCAGCGGGGGGGCAGGGGCGGACTATGGCTACACCTTC. This codes for CASGGAGADYGYTF. The chain joins TRBV12-3 or TRBV12-4 to TRBJ1-2; D is possibly TRBD1 (6 bases). Trimming cost V 8 bases and J 3 bases, with 16 bases left between them. This CDR3 is 14 amino acids long.